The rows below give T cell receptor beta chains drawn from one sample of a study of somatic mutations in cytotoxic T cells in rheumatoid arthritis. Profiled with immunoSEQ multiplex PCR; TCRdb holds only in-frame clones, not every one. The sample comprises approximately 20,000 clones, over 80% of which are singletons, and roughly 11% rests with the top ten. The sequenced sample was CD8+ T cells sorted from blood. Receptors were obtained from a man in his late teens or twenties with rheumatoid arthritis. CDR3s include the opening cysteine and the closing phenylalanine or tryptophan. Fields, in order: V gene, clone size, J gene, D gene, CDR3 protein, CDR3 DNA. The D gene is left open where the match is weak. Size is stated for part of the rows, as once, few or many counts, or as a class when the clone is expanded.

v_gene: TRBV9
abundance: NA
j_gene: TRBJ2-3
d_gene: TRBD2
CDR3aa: CASSDGGIGDTQYF
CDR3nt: TGTGCCAGCAGCGACGGGGGGATTGGAGATACGCAGTATTTT

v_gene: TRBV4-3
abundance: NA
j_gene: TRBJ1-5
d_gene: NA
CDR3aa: CASSQDVWPDANQPQHF
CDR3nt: TGCGCCAGCAGCCAAGATGTCTGGCCAGATGCCAATCAGCCCCAGCATTTT

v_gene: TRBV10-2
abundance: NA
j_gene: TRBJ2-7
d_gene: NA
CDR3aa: CASSGRSRSGRVFSYEQYF
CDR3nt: TGCGCCAGCAGTGGAAGGAGCCGTTCTGGCAGGGTGTTCTCCTACGAGCAGTACTTC

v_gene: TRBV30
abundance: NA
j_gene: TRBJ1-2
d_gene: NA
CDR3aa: CAWGAGSFYGYTF
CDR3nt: TGTGCCTGGGGCGCCGGGTCATTCTATGGCTACACCTTC

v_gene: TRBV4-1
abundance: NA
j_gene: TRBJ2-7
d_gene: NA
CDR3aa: CASRHTSGSYEQYF
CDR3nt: TGCGCCAGCAGGCACACCTCAGGGTCCTACGAGCAGTACTTC

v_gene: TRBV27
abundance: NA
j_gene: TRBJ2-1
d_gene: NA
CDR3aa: CASSFGGFNEQFF
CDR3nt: TGTGCCAGCAGTTTTGGGGGATTCAATGAGCAGTTCTTC

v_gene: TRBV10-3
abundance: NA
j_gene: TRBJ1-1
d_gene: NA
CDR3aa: CAISSPGAGRGNTEAFF
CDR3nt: TGTGCCATCAGCAGTCCAGGGGCCGGAAGGGGGAACACTGAAGCTTTCTTT

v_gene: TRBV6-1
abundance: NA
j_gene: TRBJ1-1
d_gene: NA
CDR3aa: CASSEYRYGTEAFF
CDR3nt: TGTGCCAGCAGTGAATATCGTTACGGGACTGAAGCTTTCTTT

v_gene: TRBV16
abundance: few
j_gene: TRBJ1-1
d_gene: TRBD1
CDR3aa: CASSQSPGGTEAFF
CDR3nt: TGTGCCAGCAGCCAATCACCAGGGGGCACTGAAGCTTTCTTT

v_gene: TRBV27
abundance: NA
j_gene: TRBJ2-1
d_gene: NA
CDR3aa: CASSRSASGGIHNEQFF
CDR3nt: TGTGCCAGCAGTCGTTCGGCTAGTGGGGGCATACACAATGAGCAGTTCTTC

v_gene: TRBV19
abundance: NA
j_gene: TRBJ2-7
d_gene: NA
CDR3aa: CASSLRMAGTYSLNEQYF
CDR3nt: TGTGCCAGTAGCCTTCGGATGGCAGGGACCTATTCACTTAACGAGCAGTACTTC

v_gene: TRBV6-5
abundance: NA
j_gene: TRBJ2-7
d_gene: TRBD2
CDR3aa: CASSSAPAGDSYEQYF
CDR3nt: TGTGCCAGCAGTTCCGCCCCCGCGGGGGACTCCTACGAGCAGTACTTC

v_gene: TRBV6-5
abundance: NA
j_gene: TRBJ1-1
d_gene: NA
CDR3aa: CASSLWVDTEAFF
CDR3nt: TGTGCCAGCAGCCTGTGGGTTGACACTGAAGCTTTCTTT

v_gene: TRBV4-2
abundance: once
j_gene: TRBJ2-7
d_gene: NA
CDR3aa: CASSQEGGAGYEQYF
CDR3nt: TGTGCCAGCAGCCAAGAAGGGGGGGCCGGTTACGAGCAGTACTTC

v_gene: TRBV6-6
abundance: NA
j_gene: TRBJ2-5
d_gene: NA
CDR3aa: CASSRDSEETQYF
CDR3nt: TGTGCCAGCAGTCGGGACTCAGAAGAGACCCAGTACTTC

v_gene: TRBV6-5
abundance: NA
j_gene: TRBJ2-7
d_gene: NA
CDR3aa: CASSYSMTSSYEQYF
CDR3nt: TGTGCCAGCAGTTACTCGATGACATCCTCCTACGAGCAGTACTTC

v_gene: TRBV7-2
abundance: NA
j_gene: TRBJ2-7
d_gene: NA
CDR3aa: CASRETYEQYF
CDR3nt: TGTGCCAGCAGGGAGACCTACGAGCAGTACTTC

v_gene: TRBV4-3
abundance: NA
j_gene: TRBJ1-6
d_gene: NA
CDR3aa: CASSTHPEDITSPLHF
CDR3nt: TGCGCCAGCAGCACCCACCCCGAGGACATCACTTCACCCCTCCACTTT

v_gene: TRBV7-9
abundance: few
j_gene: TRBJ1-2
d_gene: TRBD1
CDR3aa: CASSLKTGGVDGYTF
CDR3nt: TGTGCCAGCAGCTTGAAGACAGGGGGCGTCGATGGCTACACCTTC

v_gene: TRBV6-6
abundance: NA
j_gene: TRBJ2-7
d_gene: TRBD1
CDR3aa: CASSPDRGLNEQYF
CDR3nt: TGTGCCAGCAGTCCGGACAGGGGGCTCAACGAGCAGTACTTC

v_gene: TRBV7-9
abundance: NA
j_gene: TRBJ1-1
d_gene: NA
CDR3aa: CASFGGLDTEAFF
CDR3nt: TGTGCCAGCTTCGGGGGATTGGACACTGAAGCTTTCTTT

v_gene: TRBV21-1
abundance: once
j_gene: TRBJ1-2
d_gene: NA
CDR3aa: CASSKVPPNYGYTF
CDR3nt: TGTGCCAGCAGCAAGGTCCCGCCAAACTATGGCTACACCTTC

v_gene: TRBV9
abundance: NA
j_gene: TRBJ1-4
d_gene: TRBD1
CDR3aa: CASSVTGTGYEKLFF
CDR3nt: TGTGCCAGCAGCGTCACCGGGACAGGGTATGAAAAACTGTTTTTT

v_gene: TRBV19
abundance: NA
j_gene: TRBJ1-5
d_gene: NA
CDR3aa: CASSMIAAGNQPQHF
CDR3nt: TGTGCCAGTAGTATGATCGCGGCAGGAAATCAGCCCCAGCATTTT

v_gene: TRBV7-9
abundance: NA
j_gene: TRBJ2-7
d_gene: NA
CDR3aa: CASSLGTATYEQYF
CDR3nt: TGTGCCAGCAGCTTAGGGACGGCTACCTACGAGCAGTACTTC

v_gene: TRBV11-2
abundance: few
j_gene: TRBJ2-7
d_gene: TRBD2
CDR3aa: CASSSQRGENYEQYF
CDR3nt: TGTGCCAGCAGCTCTCAGCGGGGGGAAAACTACGAGCAGTACTTC

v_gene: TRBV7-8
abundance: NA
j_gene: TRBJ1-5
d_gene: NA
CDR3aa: CASSPDMQPQHF
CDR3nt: TGTGCCAGCAGCCCTGACATGCAGCCCCAGCATTTT

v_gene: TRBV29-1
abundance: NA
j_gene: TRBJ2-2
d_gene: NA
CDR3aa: CSVGGLFNTGELFF
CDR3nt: TGCAGCGTTGGGGGACTCTTTAACACCGGGGAGCTGTTTTTT

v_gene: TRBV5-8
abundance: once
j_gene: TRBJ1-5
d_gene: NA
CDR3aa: CASSFPRDSNQPQHF
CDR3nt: TGTGCCAGCAGCTTTCCCAGGGATAGCAATCAGCCCCAGCATTTT

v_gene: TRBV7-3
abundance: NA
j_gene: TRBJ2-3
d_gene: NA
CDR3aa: CASSPNGPTDTQYF
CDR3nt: TGTGCCAGCAGCCCGAACGGACCCACAGATACGCAGTATTTT

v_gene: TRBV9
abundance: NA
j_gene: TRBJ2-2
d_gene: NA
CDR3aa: CASSAGGGSGELFF
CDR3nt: TGTGCCAGCAGCGCAGGAGGGGGCTCCGGGGAGCTGTTTTTT

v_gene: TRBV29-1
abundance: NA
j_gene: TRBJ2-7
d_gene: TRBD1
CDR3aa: CSVEGQGAYEQYF
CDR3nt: TGCAGCGTTGAAGGACAGGGGGCCTACGAGCAGTACTTC

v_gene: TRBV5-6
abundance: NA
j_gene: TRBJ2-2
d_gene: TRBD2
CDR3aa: CASSLGLAGGGTGELFF
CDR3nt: TGTGCCAGCAGCTTGGGACTAGCGGGGGGCGGCACCGGGGAGCTGTTTTTT

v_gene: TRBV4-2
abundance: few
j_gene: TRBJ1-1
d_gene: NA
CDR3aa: CASSQVRTFYSDAFF
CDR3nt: TGTGCCAGCAGCCAAGTAAGAACCTTCTACAGTGACGCTTTCTTT

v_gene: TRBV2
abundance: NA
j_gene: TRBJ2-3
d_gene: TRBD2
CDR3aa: CASSELAGGPDTQYF
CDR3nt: TGTGCCAGCAGTGAACTAGCGGGGGGCCCAGATACGCAGTATTTT

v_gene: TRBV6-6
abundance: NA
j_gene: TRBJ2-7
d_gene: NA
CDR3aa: CASLTGPLGEQYF
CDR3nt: TGTGCCTCCCTAACGGGTCCCTTAGGTGAGCAGTACTTC

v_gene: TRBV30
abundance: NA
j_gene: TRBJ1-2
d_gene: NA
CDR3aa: CAWTRWGAYGYTF
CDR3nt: TGTGCCTGGACTAGATGGGGGGCCTATGGCTACACCTTC

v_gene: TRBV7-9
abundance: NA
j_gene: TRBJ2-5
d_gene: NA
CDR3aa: CASSHRLTLTQYF
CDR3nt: TGTGCCAGCAGCCACCGGCTCACGTTGACCCAGTACTTC

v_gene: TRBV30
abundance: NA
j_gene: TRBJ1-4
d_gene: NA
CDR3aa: CASGGEKLFF
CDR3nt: TGTGCGTCGGGGGGTGAAAAACTGTTTTTT

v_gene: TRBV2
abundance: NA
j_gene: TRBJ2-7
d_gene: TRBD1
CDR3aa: CASRDRVYEQYF
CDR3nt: TGTGCCAGCAGGGACAGGGTCTACGAGCAGTACTTC

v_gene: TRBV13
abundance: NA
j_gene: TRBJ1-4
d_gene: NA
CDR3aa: CASSLRQNEKLFF
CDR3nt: TGTGCCAGCAGCTTACGACAGAATGAAAAACTGTTTTTT

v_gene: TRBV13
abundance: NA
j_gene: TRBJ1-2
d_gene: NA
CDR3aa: CASSSEAGPTGYTF
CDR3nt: TGTGCCAGCAGCTCCGAAGCGGGACCTACGGGCTACACCTTC

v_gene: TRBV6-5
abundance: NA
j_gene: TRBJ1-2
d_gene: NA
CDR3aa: CASSYSCGPANYGYTF
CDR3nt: TGTGCCAGCAGTTACTCGTGCGGGCCCGCAAACTATGGCTACACCTTC

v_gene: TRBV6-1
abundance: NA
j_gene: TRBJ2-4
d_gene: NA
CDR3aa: CASSEAAVAKNIQYF
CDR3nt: TGTGCCAGCAGTGAAGCAGCGGTAGCCAAAAACATTCAGTACTTC

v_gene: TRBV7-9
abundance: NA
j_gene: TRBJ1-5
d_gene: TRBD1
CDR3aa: CASSLETGGSQPQHF
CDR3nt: TGTGCCAGCAGCTTAGAAACAGGGGGGAGTCAGCCCCAGCATTTT

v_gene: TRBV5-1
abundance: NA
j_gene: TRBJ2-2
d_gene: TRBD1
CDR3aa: CASSMAGQGFGELFF
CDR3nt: TGCGCCAGCAGCATGGCGGGACAGGGATTCGGGGAGCTGTTTTTT

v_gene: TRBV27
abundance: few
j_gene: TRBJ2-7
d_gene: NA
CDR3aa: CASSWGTGDYEQYF
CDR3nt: TGTGCCAGCAGTTGGGGAACAGGAGACTACGAGCAGTACTTC

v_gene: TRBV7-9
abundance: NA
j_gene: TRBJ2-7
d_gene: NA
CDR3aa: CASSLVTGNYEQYF
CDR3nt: TGTGCCAGCAGCTTAGTAACCGGGAACTACGAGCAGTACTTC

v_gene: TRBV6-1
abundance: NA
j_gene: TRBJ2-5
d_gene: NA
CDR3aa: CASSGVTEETQYF
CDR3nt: TGTGCCAGCAGTGGGGTAACGGAAGAGACCCAGTACTTC

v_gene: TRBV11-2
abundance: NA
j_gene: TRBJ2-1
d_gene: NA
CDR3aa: CASSSGTDNEQFF
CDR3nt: TGTGCCAGCAGCTCCGGGACCGACAATGAGCAGTTCTTC